This T cell receptor beta chain is from a study of blood T cell repertoires in COVID-19 (dated by TCRdb to 2019 to 2021). For the study in its entirety: Collaborator samples came from the United States, Italy and Spain and covered acute and convalescent phases of COVID-19. The prospective study material was composed of cDNA or gDNA derived from T cells, B-cell-depleted T cells, or PBMCs. The dataset comprised deeply sampled blood TCRbeta repertoires from subjects exposed to, actively infected with, or recovered from COVID-19. The repertoires were released in a freely available public database intended as a resource for research on the immune response to SARS-CoV-2. Samples came from the ongoing ImmuneRACE study (first 160 participants) plus 1,254 subjects from 6 global collaborators. The sample metadata nearly always contained a de-identified subject ID, COVID-19 status, age in years and sex. Where available, HLA class I and class II types were taken from metadata supplied by the sample provider and were not determined by assay-based typing.

TCRbeta CDR3 regions were amplified from genomic DNA by means of the immunoSEQ Assay, a bias-controlled multiplex PCR. As for the authors' bioinformatics: The number of nucleated cells in each sample was estimated from the amplification of reference gene primers within the assay. To quantify the absolute abundance of each unique TCRbeta CDR3 rearrangement, sequence reads were collapsed and filtered. For each sample, productive Simpson clonality was calculated as the square root of Simpson's diversity index over productive rearrangements. TCRdb holds this immuneACCESS table with in-frame rearrangements only. Some clones are missing; in checked studies, unresolved V genes explain under half, and the rest has no known cause. V, J and clone size are those of that table, while D and trimming were read from the DNA. A total of 300,000 to 350,000 clones appear in this sample, about 90% of them only once. The top ten hold roughly 2.1% of the sample.

The sample holds one count of this clone. What antigen it recognizes has not been identified. Base quality data are lacking; no much larger clone is found one base away. Looking up the germline V gene yields CDR1 SQVTM and CDR2 ANQGSEA. Spanning cysteine to phenylalanine, the CDR3 consists of 13 amino acids. This entry keeps only the CDR3 DNA: 39 bases, framed from base 1. V gives up 5 bases and J gives up 0 bases, and the segment between their germline ends measures 10 bases. Collaborating institutions collected whole blood in K2EDTA tubes following their own protocols. For TCRbeta analysis, collaborators shipped samples in one of three forms: frozen whole blood, isolated PBMCs, or DNA extracted from either of those sample types. Overall study outcomes, separate from this receptor: Clinical and demographic metadata were provided uncurated, with the amount varying by source and participant.

Source material: peripheral blood. The receptor was isolated from a man between 18 and 29 years old with active or convalescent COVID-19. The chain is assembled from TRBV29-1 and TRBJ1-1; no D segment can be confidently identified. CDR3 reads: CSVRLTMNTEAFF. The DNA sequence is given as TGCAGCGTTAGACTGACGATGAACACTGAAGCTTTCTTT. Reference TRBV29-1 and TRBJ1-1 proteins supply the regions before and after the CDR3; the full variable domain is: SAVISQKPSRDICQRGTSLTIQCQVDSQVTMMFWYRQQPGQSLTLIATANQGSEATYESGFVIDKFPISRPNLTFSTLTVSNMSPEDSSIYLCSVRLTMNTEAFFGQGTRLTVV.